The 27 T cell receptor beta chains presented below share a single source sample, sequenced in a study of OX40 agonist ivuxolimab in advanced cancers. Repertoires were generated with immunoSEQ multiplex PCR, while TCRdb's copy carries only in-frame clones and drops some. The sample lists approximately 30,000 clones, 70% to 90% occurring once. Specimen: CD4+ or CD8+ T cells sorted from blood, collected in a trial of the OX40 agonist ivuxolimab. These receptors all come from an adult with an advanced solid tumor such as melanoma, head and neck, liver or kidney cancer.

By proportion, this clone is medium-sized. The sample carries other DNA sequences with the same CDR3. The gene calls are TRBV7-9 and TRBJ2-2, with D possibly called TRBD1 or TRBD2 (5 bases each). The CDR3 runs 12 residues. Germline V CDR1 and CDR2: SEHNR, FQNEAQ (reference sequence). V lost 5 bases and J lost 6, with 7 bases in between. CDR3: CASSGGSGELFF. Here the CDR3 DNA reads TGTGCCAGCAGCGGGGGTTCCGGGGAGCTGTTTTTT.

In this sample, this clone is medium-sized. The CDR3 nucleotides read TGTGCCAGCAGCTTAAGTACCGGGCGAGAGACCCAGTACTTC. Protein product: CASSLSTGRETQYF. This chain uses TRBV11-3 with TRBJ2-5; no definite D call. Looked up from germline, CDR1 is SGHNT and CDR2 is YENEEA. This CDR3 is built from 14 residues. V lost 2 bases to trimming and J lost 4 bases, with 11 bases between them.

The chain links TRBV6-6 to TRBJ1-2; D may be TRBD1 (6 bases). The CDR3 length is 14 residues. The V gene lost 0 bases and the J gene lost 6 bases, with 11 bases spanning the gap. Germline CDR1 MNHNY, CDR2 SVGAGI (reference sequence). The CDR3 nucleotides are TGTGCCAGCAGTTACTCGGGGGGGCCGGATGGCTACACCTTC. Translation gives CASSYSGGPDGYTF.

This clone has just one count. The chain combines TRBV7-9 with TRBJ2-1; maybe TRBD2 (5 bases). This CDR3 has 17 residues. CDR1 and CDR2 (germline): SEHNR, FQNEAQ (reference sequence). Trimming took 4 bases from V and 3 from J, leaving 19 bases between them. This chain's CDR3 is CASSSPLPSLIYNEQFF. The CDR3, as DNA: TGTGCCAGCAGCTCCCCGCTCCCTAGCTTGATCTACAATGAGCAGTTCTTC. The full variable domain, its missing parts supplied by reference TRBV7-9 and TRBJ2-1, is DTGVSQNPRHKITKRGQNVTFRCDPISEHNRLYWYRQTLGQGPEFLTYFQNEAQLEKSRLLSDRFSAERPKGSFSTLEIQRTEQGDSAMYLCASSSPLPSLIYNEQFFGPGTRLTVL.

The gene calls are TRBV27 and TRBJ2-1; 15 nucleotides agree with TRBD2. Trimming took 5 bases from V and 4 from J; bases not matched to a gene: 9. The CDR3 loop spans 18 amino acids. Germline V gene sequence: CDR1 MNHEY, CDR2 SMNVEV (reference sequence). The CDR3 loop is CASSKPGLAGGSYNEQFF. The CDR3 DNA reads TGTGCCAGCAGTAAACCGGGACTAGCGGGAGGTTCTTACAATGAGCAGTTCTTC.

This chain uses TRBV2 with TRBJ1-5; D is undetermined. The CDR3 sequence is 13 residues long. The germline V gene encodes CDR1 SNHLY and CDR2 FYNNEI. Between the trimmed V and J ends, which lost 2 bases and 7 bases, there was a span of 9 bases. The CDR3 spells CASSESPYQPQHF. The DNA of the CDR3 is TGTGCCAGCAGTGAAAGTCCCTACCAGCCCCAGCATTTT.

The chain links TRBV29-1 to TRBJ2-1; TRBD2 aligns across 12 bases. CDR1 is SQVTM, CDR2 ANQGSEA, per germline. The CDR3 is 16 residues long. The trim removed 7 bases at V and 1 base at J, leaving 8 bases unmatched. DNA for the CDR3: TGCAGCGCCCCTAGCGGGAGGGCCGGATCCTACAATGAGCAGTTCTTC. The encoded protein is CSAPSGRAGSYNEQFF.

The J gene is TRBJ2-1, the V gene TRBV19, with 10 bases aligning to TRBD2. With 3 bases clipped from V and 5 bases from J, the junction kept 1 base outside the gene matches. CDR1 is LNHDA, CDR2 SQIVND, per germline (reference sequence). The CDR3 is made up of 14 amino acids. The CDR3 DNA reads TGTGCCAGTAGTATTACTAGCGGGAACAATGAGCAGTTCTTC. Residues: CASSITSGNNEQFF.

The CDR3 spells CASSESISYNEQFF. The CDR3 DNA follows: TGTGCCAGCAGTGAAAGTATCTCCTACAATGAGCAGTTCTTC. This chain links TRBV6-1 with TRBJ2-1; D is undetermined. Trimming took off 2 bases at V and 0 bases at J, with 5 bases between the two ends. There are 14 residues in the CDR3. Looked up from germline, CDR1 is MNHNS and CDR2 is SASEGT.

This clone occurred a few times. The chain is built from TRBV4-1 and TRBJ1-1, with TRBD1 as a possible D gene (6 bases). Germline CDR1 reads MGHRA; CDR2 reads YSYEKL. Trimming removed 4 bases from V and 1 base from J, with 10 bases in between. The CDR3 extends over 14 amino acids. The CDR3 DNA is TGCGCCAGCAGCCCTGAGGGACAGAACACTGAAGCTTTCTTT. Amino acids: CASSPEGQNTEAFF.

There are many counts of this clone. This sequence joins TRBV6-1 and TRBJ2-1, with 7 bases matching TRBD2. CDR1 MNHNS and CDR2 SASEGT come from the germline V gene. The CDR3 runs to 15 residues. The trim removed 2 bases at V and 0 bases at J, leaving 1 base unmatched. CDR3 sequence reads: CASSETGGSYNEQFF. The CDR3 nucleotides are TGTGCCAGCAGTGAAACGGGAGGCTCCTACAATGAGCAGTTCTTC.

The chain couples TRBV6-5 to TRBJ2-1, with D unresolved. This CDR3 is built from 14 residues. CDR1 is MNHEY, CDR2 SVGAGI, per germline. The V end was cut by 8 bases, the J end by 4 bases, with 15 bases between. In DNA form, the CDR3 reads TGTGCCAGCCACACGACGTCGAGTTACAATGAGCAGTTCTTC. Protein: CASHTTSSYNEQFF.

The chain links TRBV13 to TRBJ2-2; possibly TRBD2 for D (6 bases). Germline lookup yields CDR1 PRHDT and CDR2 FYEKMQ (reference sequence). This CDR3 region has 15 residues. The V gene lost 4 bases and the J gene lost 7 bases, with 16 bases spanning the gap. CDR3 loop: CASSSGTGDGGELFF. CDR3 DNA: TGTGCCAGCAGCTCAGGGACGGGGGACGGCGGGGAGCTGTTTTTT. Complete variable domain (other parts from reference TRBV13 and TRBJ2-2): AAGVIQSPRHLIKEKRETATLKCYPIPRHDTVYWYQQGPGQDPQFLISFYEKMQSDKGSIPDRFSAQQFSDYHSELNMSSLELGDSALYFCASSSGTGDGGELFFGEGSRLTVL.

The CDR3: CATSRDVTGGAYQPQHF. CDR3 DNA sequence: TGTGCCACCAGCAGAGATGTCACAGGGGGCGCATATCAGCCCCAGCATTTT. This rearrangement joins TRBV15 to TRBJ1-5; the match to TRBD1 covers 9 bases. The CDR3 is 17 amino acids. The germline V gene encodes CDR1 LNHNV and CDR2 YYDKDF (reference sequence). The V segment lost 0 bases and the J segment 5 bases; nucleotides outside the gene matches: 8.

This clone was recorded once. The chain links TRBV28 to TRBJ2-7; TRBD2 is a possible D gene (5 bases). The germline CDR1 and CDR2 sequences are MDHEN and SYDVKM. The CDR3 consists of 13 residues. Trimming cost V 3 bases and J 7 bases, with 13 bases left between them. The CDR3 protein is CASSFSRTVEQYF. The CDR3 DNA reads as TGTGCCAGCAGTTTTAGCAGGACTGTAGAGCAGTACTTC. The variable domain in full, with the rest retrieved from reference TRBV28 and TRBJ2-7, is DVKVTQSSRYLVKRTGEKVFLECVQDMDHENMFWYRQDPGLGLRLIYFSYDVKMKEKGDIPEGYSVSREKKERFSLILESASTNQTSMYLCASSFSRTVEQYFGPGTRLTVT.

The chain has TRBV18 and TRBJ2-7; D may match TRBD1 or TRBD2 (5 bases each). V lost 2 bases and J lost 3, with 23 bases in between. Germline CDR1 reads KGHSH; CDR2 reads LQKENI. CDR3 length: 18 amino acids. CDR3 loop: CASSPGRPEGRLIYEQYF. In nucleotides, the CDR3 is TGTGCCAGCTCACCAGGACGCCCAGAGGGGCGGCTAATCTACGAGCAGTACTTC.

The V and J genes are TRBV11-1 and TRBJ2-3; tentatively, D is TRBD2 (6 bases). The ends were cut back, 7 bases at V and 2 bases at J, with 16 bases in the middle. The CDR3 contains 15 residues. Germline CDR1 and CDR2: SGHAT and FQDESV (reference sequence). The CDR3 region has the DNA TGTGCCAGCACCCCCGGGGGACCCTCCACAGATACGCAGTATTTT. This codes for CASTPGGPSTDTQYF.

As DNA, the CDR3 is TGTGCCAGCAGCTCGAACACTGAAGCTTTCTTT. Its translation is CASSSNTEAFF. V and J are TRBV7-9 and TRBJ1-1, with D unclear. The germline V and J ends were trimmed by 4 bases and 1 base, with 1 base remaining between them. CDR3 length: 11 residues. Germline assignment: CDR1 SEHNR and CDR2 FQNEAQ (reference sequence).

This chain links TRBV28 with TRBJ2-7, with no clear D. The CDR3 is 14 residues long. V lost 5 bases and J lost 2, with 13 bases in between. CDR1 and CDR2 (germline): MDHEN, SYDVKM. CDR3 in DNA: TGTGCCAGCAGTGTCATACAGAGTACCTACGAGCAGTACTTC. Protein product: CASSVIQSTYEQYF.

J is TRBJ1-2 and V is TRBV19; D ambiguous. CDR3 length: 13 residues. V was cut by 6 bases and J by 4 bases, with 12 bases left in between. The germline CDR1 and CDR2 sequences are LNHDA and SQIVND (reference sequence). The CDR3 spells CASRTKTFYGYTF. CDR3 bases: TGTGCCAGTAGAACTAAGACATTCTATGGCTACACCTTC. Full variable domain (outside the CDR3, taken from reference TRBV19 and TRBJ1-2): DGGITQSPKYLFRKEGQNVTLSCEQNLNHDAMYWYRQDPGQGLRLIYYSQIVNDFQKGDIAEGYSVSREKKESFPLTVTSAQKNPTAFYLCASRTKTFYGYTFGSGTRLTVV.

The gene calls are TRBV4-1 and TRBJ2-1; 13 bases line up with TRBD2. V was clipped by 4 bases and J by 3 bases; unmatched bases: 3. CDR3 length: 16 residues. Germline V gives CDR1 MGHRA, CDR2 YSYEKL. The CDR3 DNA follows: TGCGCCAGCAGCCCCGGGACTAGCGGGATCTACAATGAGCAGTTCTTC. Translating it yields CASSPGTSGIYNEQFF.

CDR3 region: CASSDDLSGANVLTF. In nucleotides, the CDR3 is TGTGCCAGCAGTGACGACCTATCTGGGGCCAACGTCCTGACTTTC. The V and J genes are TRBV6-1 and TRBJ2-6; D is unclear. Trimming left V 3 bases short and J 1 base short, with 7 bases between. CDR3 length: 15 residues. The germline V gene has CDR1 MNHNS and CDR2 SASEGT.

The rearrangement joins TRBV7-9 to TRBJ2-3; D may match TRBD1 or TRBD2 (5 bases each). The CDR3 extends over 17 amino acids. Trimming took 3 bases from V and 4 from J, leaving 20 bases between them. From germline, CDR1 is SEHNR and CDR2 FQNEAQ (reference sequence). The CDR3 DNA is TGTGCCAGCAGCTTCCCCCGGGACGCCAGTGAGCCAGATACGCAGTATTTT. It encodes CASSFPRDASEPDTQYF.

The genes are TRBV19 and TRBJ2-1, with D perhaps given as TRBD1 or TRBD2 (7 bases each). V was pared by 6 bases and J by 2 bases, with 17 bases between. The CDR3 extends over 16 amino acids. Germline assignment: CDR1 LNHDA and CDR2 SQIVND (reference sequence). CDR3 in amino acids: CASSNIRGGPYNEQFF. CDR3 in DNA: TGTGCCAGTAGCAACATCAGGGGGGGTCCCTACAATGAGCAGTTCTTC.

The chain uses TRBV4-2 and TRBJ2-1; weak D call: TRBD1 (5 bases). Trimming pared 1 base from V and 0 bases from J, leaving 10 bases between. This CDR3 is 16 amino acids long. The germline V gene has CDR1 LGHNA and CDR2 YNFKEQ. CDR3 coding DNA: TGTGCCAGCAGCCAAGCACTGACAGCCTCCTACAATGAGCAGTTCTTC. Translation: CASSQALTASYNEQFF.

This rearrangement joins TRBV4-3 to TRBJ1-1, with D unclear. CDR3 length equals 13 residues. The V gene's germline CDR1 is LGHNA and CDR2 YSLEER. V was trimmed by 4 bases and J by 3 bases, leaving 9 bases between them. CDR3 coding DNA: TGCGCCAGCAGCCGAGTTTTAGACACTGAAGCTTTCTTT. Translating gives CASSRVLDTEAFF.

The chain uses TRBV28 and TRBJ1-4, with D maybe TRBD1 (5 bases). Germline loops: CDR1 MDHEN, CDR2 SYDVKM. V gave up 3 bases and J gave up 0 bases, with 11 bases separating them. The CDR3 is made up of 16 amino acids. CDR3 coding DNA: TGTGCCAGCAGTTTGCTGCAGGGTGCAACTAATGAAAAACTGTTTTTT. Its protein product is CASSLLQGATNEKLFF.